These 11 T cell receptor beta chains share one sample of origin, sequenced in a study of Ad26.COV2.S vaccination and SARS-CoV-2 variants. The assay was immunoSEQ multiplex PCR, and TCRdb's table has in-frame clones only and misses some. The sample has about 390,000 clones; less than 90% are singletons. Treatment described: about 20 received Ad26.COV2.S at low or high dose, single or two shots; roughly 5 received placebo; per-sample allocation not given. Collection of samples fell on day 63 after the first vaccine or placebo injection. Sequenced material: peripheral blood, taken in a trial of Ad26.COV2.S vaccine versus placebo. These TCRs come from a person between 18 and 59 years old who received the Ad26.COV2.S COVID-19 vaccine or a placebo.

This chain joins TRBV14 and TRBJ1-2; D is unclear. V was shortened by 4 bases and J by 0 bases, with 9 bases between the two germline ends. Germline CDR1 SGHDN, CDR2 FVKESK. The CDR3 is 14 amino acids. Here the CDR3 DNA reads TGTGCCAGCAGCCTCACGGGCCCTAACTATGGCTACACCTTC. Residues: CASSLTGPNYGYTF.

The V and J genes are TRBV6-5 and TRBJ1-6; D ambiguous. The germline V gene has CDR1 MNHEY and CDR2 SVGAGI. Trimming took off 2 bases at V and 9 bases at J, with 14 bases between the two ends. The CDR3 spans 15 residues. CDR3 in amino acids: CASSYRGTRGSPLHF. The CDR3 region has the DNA TGTGCCAGCAGTTACCGCGGAACCCGGGGTTCACCCCTCCACTTT.

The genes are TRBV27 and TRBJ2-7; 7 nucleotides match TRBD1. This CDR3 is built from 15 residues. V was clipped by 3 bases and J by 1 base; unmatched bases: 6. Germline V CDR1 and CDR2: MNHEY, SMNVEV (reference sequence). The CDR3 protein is CASSLGTARSYEQYF. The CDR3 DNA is TGTGCCAGCAGTTTGGGGACAGCCAGATCCTACGAGCAGTACTTC.

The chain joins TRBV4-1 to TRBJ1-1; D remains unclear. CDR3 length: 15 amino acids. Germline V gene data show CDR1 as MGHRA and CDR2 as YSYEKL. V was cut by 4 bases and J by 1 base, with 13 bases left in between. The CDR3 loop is CASSLTWSGNTEAFF. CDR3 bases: TGCGCCAGCAGCCTTACTTGGAGCGGGAACACTGAAGCTTTCTTT.

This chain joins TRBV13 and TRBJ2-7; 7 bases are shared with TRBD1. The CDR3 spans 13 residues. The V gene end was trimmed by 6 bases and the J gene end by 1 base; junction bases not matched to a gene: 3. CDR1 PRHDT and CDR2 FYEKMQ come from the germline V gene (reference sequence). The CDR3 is CASRYRGSYEQYF. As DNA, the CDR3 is TGTGCCAGCAGGTACAGGGGTTCCTACGAGCAGTACTTC.

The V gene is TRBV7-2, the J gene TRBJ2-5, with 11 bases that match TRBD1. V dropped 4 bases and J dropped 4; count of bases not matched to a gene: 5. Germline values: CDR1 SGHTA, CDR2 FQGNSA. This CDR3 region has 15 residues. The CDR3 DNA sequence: TGTGCCAGCAGCTACGGGGGGACAGGGGGAGAGACCCAGTACTTC. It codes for CASSYGGTGGETQYF.

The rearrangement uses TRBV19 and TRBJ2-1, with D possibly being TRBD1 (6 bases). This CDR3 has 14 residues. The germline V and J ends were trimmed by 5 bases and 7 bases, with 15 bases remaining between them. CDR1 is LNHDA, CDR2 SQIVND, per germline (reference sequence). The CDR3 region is CASSVTGSTNEQFF. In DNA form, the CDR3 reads TGTGCCAGTAGTGTAACAGGGTCGACGAATGAGCAGTTCTTC.

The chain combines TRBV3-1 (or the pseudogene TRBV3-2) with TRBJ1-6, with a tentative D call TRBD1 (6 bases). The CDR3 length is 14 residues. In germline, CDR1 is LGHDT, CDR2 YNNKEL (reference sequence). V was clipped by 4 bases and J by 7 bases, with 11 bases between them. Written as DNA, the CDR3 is TGTGCCAGCAGCCGCGGACAGCTCAATTCACCCCTCCACTTT. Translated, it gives CASSRGQLNSPLHF.

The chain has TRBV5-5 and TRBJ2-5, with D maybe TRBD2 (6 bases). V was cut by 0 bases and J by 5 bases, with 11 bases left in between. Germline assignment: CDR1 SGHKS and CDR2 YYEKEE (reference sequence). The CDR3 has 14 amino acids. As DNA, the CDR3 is TGTGCCAGCAGCTTGGGACTAGATAGGGAGACCCAGTACTTC. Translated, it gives CASSLGLDRETQYF.

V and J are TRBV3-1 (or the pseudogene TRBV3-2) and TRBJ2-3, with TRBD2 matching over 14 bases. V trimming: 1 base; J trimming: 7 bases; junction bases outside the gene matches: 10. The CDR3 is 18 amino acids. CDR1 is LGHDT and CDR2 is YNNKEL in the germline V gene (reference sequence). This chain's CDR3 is CASSQVAGLAGGVNTQYF. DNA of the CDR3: TGTGCCAGCAGCCAAGTTGCCGGACTAGCGGGGGGCGTAAATACGCAGTATTTT.

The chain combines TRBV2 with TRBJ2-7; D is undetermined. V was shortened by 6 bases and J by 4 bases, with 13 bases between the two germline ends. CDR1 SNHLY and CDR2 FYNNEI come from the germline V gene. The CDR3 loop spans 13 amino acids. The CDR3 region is CASSMNLGYEQYF. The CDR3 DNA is TGTGCCAGCAGCATGAATTTAGGGTACGAGCAGTACTTC.